These 5 T cell receptor beta chains share one sample of origin, sequenced in a study of identifying expanded T cells in peripheral blood. Method: immunoSEQ multiplex PCR; TCRdb's copy keeps in-frame clones and lacks some. The sample gives 50,000 to 60,000 clones, approximately 86% of which show up once; 12% to 15% is in the top ten. Sequencing was performed on blood. All receptors derive from a person aged 18-70 years in good health.

J is TRBJ2-1 and V is TRBV7-9, with 8 bases fitting TRBD2. The J segment lost 9 bases and the V segment lost 5 bases, leaving 6 bases of the junction unmatched. Germline loops: CDR1 SEHNR, CDR2 FQNEAQ (reference sequence). This CDR3 is built from 13 residues. The CDR3: CASSGTRVSEQFF. The CDR3 DNA reads TGTGCCAGCAGCGGGACTAGAGTTAGTGAGCAGTTCTTC.

The J gene is TRBJ2-1, the V gene TRBV4-3; 9 bases fit TRBD2. This CDR3 comprises 19 residues. V lost 0 bases, J lost 7 bases, and 16 bases stayed unmatched. Germline assignment: CDR1 LGHNA and CDR2 YSLEER. CDR3 bases: TGCGCCAGCAGCCAAGATCCGTCGCTAGCGGGATTTTCTGGGAATGAGCAGTTCTTC. This sequence encodes CASSQDPSLAGFSGNEQFF.

V usage is TRBV5-1 and J usage is TRBJ2-5; TRBD2 is a possible D gene (6 bases). This CDR3 has 15 residues. Trimming shortened V by 1 base and J by 5 bases, and 15 bases separated the two germline ends. Germline loops: CDR1 SGHRS, CDR2 YFSETQ. The CDR3 sequence is CASSLRHGGGETQYF. DNA of the CDR3: TGCGCCAGCAGCTTGCGACACGGGGGTGGCGAGACCCAGTACTTC.

This chain links TRBV7-9 with TRBJ2-5; D gene unclear. V was cut by 4 bases and J by 4 bases, with 13 bases left in between. The germline CDR1 and CDR2 sequences are SEHNR and FQNEAQ (reference sequence). The CDR3 runs to 14 residues. The CDR3 DNA reads TGTGCCAGCAGCTCCGCTCAAGGAGTAGAGACCCAGTACTTC. As protein: CASSSAQGVETQYF. The variable domain in full, completed from reference TRBV7-9 and TRBJ2-5, reads DTGVSQNPRHKITKRGQNVTFRCDPISEHNRLYWYRQTLGQGPEFLTYFQNEAQLEKSRLLSDRFSAERPKGSFSTLEIQRTEQGDSAMYLCASSSAQGVETQYFGPGTRLLVL.

About this clone itself: This could be a read error, since a much larger clone is one nucleotide away. Other nucleotide sequences in the sample specify the same CDR3. J is TRBJ1-3 and V is TRBV7-6; TRBD1 matches at 8 bases. The CDR3 is 15 residues long. Per the germline V gene, CDR1 is SGHVS and CDR2 is FNYEAQ. The CDR3, as DNA: TGTGCCAGCAGCTACGGACAGGGCTCTGGAAACACTATATATTTT. Translated: CASSYGQGSGNTIYF.